The 4 T cell receptor beta chains reported below all come from one sample, sequenced in a study of PD-1 blockade in classical Hodgkin lymphoma. Every single patient, without exception, relapsed after autologous stem cell transplantation, and brentuximab vedotin exposure varied. Measured with immunoSEQ multiplex PCR; TCRdb has only the in-frame clones, and not every one. Among 130,000 to 150,000 clones, around four fifths were seen once, and the ten largest hold 7.5% to 9.5%. The material was peripheral blood mononuclear cells (PBMCs), obtained before the second cycle of nivolumab. The receptors were gathered from a human donor with classical Hodgkin lymphoma.

The chain carries TRBV18 and TRBJ1-5, with D uncertain. The germline gives CDR1 KGHSH, CDR2 LQKENI. The CDR3 is made up of 18 amino acids. V shed 1 base and J shed 4 bases, with 20 bases lying between them. The CDR3 protein is CASSPLPLLIEGNQPQHF. The DNA of the CDR3 is TGTGCCAGCTCACCACTACCTTTACTGATTGAAGGAAATCAGCCCCAGCATTTT.

The rearrangement uses TRBV6-5 and TRBJ2-1; 9 nucleotides line up with TRBD1. This CDR3 is 13 amino acids long. The germline gives CDR1 MNHEY, CDR2 SVGAGI. The V and J ends lost 6 bases and 8 bases, in that order; junction bases with no gene match: 5. This chain's CDR3 is CASSDRGIDEQFF. The CDR3 nucleotides read TGTGCCAGCAGCGACAGGGGGATCGATGAGCAGTTCTTC.

This clone was counted a few times. This chain links TRBV2 with TRBJ2-7; D unresolved. Germline V gene sequence: CDR1 SNHLY, CDR2 FYNNEI. Between the trimmed V and J ends, which lost 4 bases and 4 bases, there was a span of 8 bases. The length of the CDR3 is 12 residues. The DNA for the CDR3 is TGTGCCAGCAGTGTATCACATTACGAGCAGTACTTC. This sequence encodes CASSVSHYEQYF. The whole variable domain, remainder taken from reference TRBV2 and TRBJ2-7, is EPEVTQTPSHQVTQMGQEVILRCVPISNHLYFYWYRQILGQKVEFLVSFYNNEISEKSEIFDDQFSVERPDGSNFTLKIRSTKLEDSAMYFCASSVSHYEQYFGPGTRLTVT.

The chain carries TRBV7-9 and TRBJ2-2; possible D gene TRBD2, 5 bases. Per the germline V gene, CDR1 is SEHNR and CDR2 is FQNEAQ (reference sequence). Deletions cut 0 bases from V and 6 bases from J, with 8 bases between. This CDR3 is built from 14 residues. The CDR3 is CASSLAGVPGELFF. CDR3 DNA: TGTGCCAGCAGCTTAGCGGGAGTTCCCGGGGAGCTGTTTTTT. Combining the CDR3 with reference TRBV7-9 and TRBJ2-2 gives the whole variable domain DTGVSQNPRHKITKRGQNVTFRCDPISEHNRLYWYRQTLGQGPEFLTYFQNEAQLEKSRLLSDRFSAERPKGSFSTLEIQRTEQGDSAMYLCASSLAGVPGELFFGEGSRLTVL.